This TCR beta chain was sequenced in a study of blood T cell repertoires in COVID-19. About the research overall: The cDNA or gDNA used as material had been derived from T cells, B-cell-depleted T cells, or PBMCs.

Under the authors' procedure: The assay estimated nucleated cells by amplifying reference gene primers. TCRdb's table, derived via immunoSEQ multiplex PCR, lists solely in-frame clones and lacks some. The V and J calls and clone size are taken from that table; D and trimming were inferred from the DNA. The data show about 160,000 clones, around 83% seen once. V gave up 6 bases and J gave up 0 bases, with 12 bases separating them. The CDR3 is 14 residues long. The germline CDR1 and CDR2 sequences are SQVTM and ANQGSEA. This TCR came from a woman aged 45 to 65 with COVID-19, enrolled during active disease. This sequence joins TRBV29-1 and TRBJ1-3; unclear D gene. The specimen was peripheral blood. CDR3 in DNA: TGCAGCGTCGCAGAAAGTGGCTCTGGAAACACCATATATTTT. Translated, it gives CSVAESGSGNTIYF.